This T cell receptor beta chain was recorded in a study of early T cells in non-severe SARS-CoV-2 infection. The V end was cut by 5 bases, the J end by 2 bases, with 10 bases between. The CDR3 is 13 amino acids. MiXCR, run by TCRdb on the 5' RACE reads, gives a single entry per CDR3 protein. Found here are about 97,000 distinct CDR3 sequences, about 12% of them singletons; the top ten hold over 5%. The sample holds many counts of this clonotype. Sample: whole blood. The sequence was obtained from an adult who was a healthcare worker with PCR-confirmed SARS-CoV-2 infection or an uninfected control (not recorded which). This chain joins TRBV12-3 or TRBV12-4 and TRBJ2-7; D remains unclear. CDR3 nucleotide sequence: TGTGCCAGCAGTCCCGGCAGTCCCTACGAGCAGTACTTC. It codes for CASSPGSPYEQYF.